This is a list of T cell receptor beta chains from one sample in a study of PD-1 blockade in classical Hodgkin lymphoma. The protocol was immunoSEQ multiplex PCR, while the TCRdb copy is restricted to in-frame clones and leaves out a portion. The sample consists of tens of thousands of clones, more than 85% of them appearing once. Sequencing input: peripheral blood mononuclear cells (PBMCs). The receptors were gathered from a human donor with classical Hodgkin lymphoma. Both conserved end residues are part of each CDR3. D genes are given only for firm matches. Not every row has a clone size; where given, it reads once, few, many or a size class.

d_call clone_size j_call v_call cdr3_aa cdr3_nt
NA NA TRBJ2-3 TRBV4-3 CASSQDHGFTDTQYF TGCGCCAGCAGCCAAGATCACGGATTCACAGATACGCAGTATTTT
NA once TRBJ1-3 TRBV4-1 CASSQDGNSIRNTIYF TGCGCCAGCAGCCAAGATGGAAACAGTATTAGAAACACCATATATTTT
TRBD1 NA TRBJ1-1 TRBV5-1 CASSLGTGGLTEAFF TGCGCCAGCAGCTTGGGAACAGGGGGTCTCACTGAAGCTTTCTTT
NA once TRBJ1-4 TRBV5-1 CASSLEGMGEKLFF TGCGCCAGCAGCTTAGAGGGGATGGGAGAAAAACTGTTTTTT
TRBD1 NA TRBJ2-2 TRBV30 CAWSVTGGTGELFF TGTGCCTGGAGTGTAACAGGGGGGACCGGGGAGCTGTTTTTT
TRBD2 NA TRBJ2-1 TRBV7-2 CASSVGGSSYNEQFF TGTGCCAGCAGCGTGGGGGGGAGCTCCTACAATGAGCAGTTCTTC
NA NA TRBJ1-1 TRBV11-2 CASSSRGVTEAFF TGTGCCAGCAGCTCCAGGGGAGTCACTGAAGCTTTCTTT
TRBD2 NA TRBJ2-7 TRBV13 CASSYSGGWGEQYF TGTGCCAGCAGCTATAGCGGGGGATGGGGGGAGCAGTACTTC
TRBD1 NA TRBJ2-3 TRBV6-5 CASSYSGQGTDTQYF TGTGCCAGCAGTTACTCCGGACAGGGCACAGATACGCAGTATTTT
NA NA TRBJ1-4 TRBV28 CASREDSFEKLFF TGTGCCAGCAGAGAAGACAGTTTTGAAAAACTGTTTTTT
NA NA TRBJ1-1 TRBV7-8 CASSLVTTEKNTEAFF TGTGCCAGCAGCTTAGTGACAACTGAAAAGAACACTGAAGCTTTCTTT
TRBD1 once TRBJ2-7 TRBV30 CAWSGGQGPYEQYF TGTGCCTGGAGTGGGGGACAGGGCCCCTACGAGCAGTACTTC
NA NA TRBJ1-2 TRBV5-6 CASSLGGPVGNYGYTF TGTGCCAGCAGCTTGGGGGGGCCAGTGGGTAACTATGGCTACACCTTC
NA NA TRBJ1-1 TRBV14 CASSQDGNTEAFF TGTGCCAGCAGCCAAGACGGGAACACTGAAGCTTTCTTT
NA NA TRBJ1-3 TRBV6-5 CASSYSTSGSGNTIYF TGTGCCAGCAGTTACTCGACTTCGGGCTCTGGAAACACCATATATTTT
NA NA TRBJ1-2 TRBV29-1 CSVTSHGYTF TGCAGCGTCACGAGTCATGGCTACACCTTC
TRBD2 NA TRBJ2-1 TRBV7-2 CASSLRTSAYNEQFF TGTGCCAGCAGCCTCAGGACTAGCGCATACAATGAGCAGTTCTTC
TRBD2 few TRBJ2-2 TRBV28 CASSPLAGGTGELFF TGTGCCAGCAGTCCGCTAGCGGGAGGCACCGGGGAGCTGTTTTTT
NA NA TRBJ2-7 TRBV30 CAWSVLGDHEQYF TGTGCCTGGAGTGTACTAGGGGACCACGAGCAGTACTTC
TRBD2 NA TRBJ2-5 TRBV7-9 CASSLTLAGFGETQYF TGTGCCAGCAGCTTAACTCTAGCGGGATTTGGGGAGACCCAGTACTTC
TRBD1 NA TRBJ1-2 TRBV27 CASSFYDRDHGYTF TGTGCCAGCAGTTTCTACGACAGGGACCATGGCTACACCTTC
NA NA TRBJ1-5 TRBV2 CASSDDGLSNQPQHF TGTGCCAGCAGTGACGACGGCCTTAGCAATCAGCCCCAGCATTTT
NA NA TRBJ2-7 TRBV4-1 CASSQETAYEQYF TGCGCCAGCAGCCAAGAGACGGCCTACGAGCAGTACTTC
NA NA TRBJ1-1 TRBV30 CAWSSHLGRMNTEAFF TGTGCCTGGAGCTCCCATTTGGGACGGATGAACACTGAAGCTTTCTTT
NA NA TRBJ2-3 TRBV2 CASRADLPPDTQYF TGTGCCAGCAGGGCGGACTTGCCGCCGGATACGCAGTATTTT
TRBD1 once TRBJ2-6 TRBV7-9 CASSLGRGTGVSGANVLTF TGTGCCAGCAGCTTAGGACGAGGGACAGGGGTCTCTGGGGCCAACGTCCTGACTTTC
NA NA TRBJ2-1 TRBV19 CASSPGSGRDVYNEQFF TGTGCCAGTAGTCCCGGCAGCGGGCGGGACGTCTACAATGAGCAGTTCTTC
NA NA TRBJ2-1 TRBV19 CASSPSVEFPGREQFF TGTGCCAGTAGCCCCTCGGTAGAGTTCCCGGGTCGTGAGCAGTTCTTC
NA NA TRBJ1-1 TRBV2 CASTGGAGVNTEAFF TGTGCCAGCACGGGCGGGGCCGGGGTGAACACTGAAGCTTTCTTT
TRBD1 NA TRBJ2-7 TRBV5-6 CASSLGTGYYEQYF TGTGCCAGCAGCTTGGGGACAGGGTACTACGAGCAGTACTTC
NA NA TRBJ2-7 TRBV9 CASSVVGGEAYEQYF TGTGCCAGCAGCGTAGTCGGGGGAGAGGCCTACGAGCAGTACTTC
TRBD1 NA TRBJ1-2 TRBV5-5 CASSQQGAYGYTF TGTGCCAGCAGCCAACAGGGGGCCTATGGCTACACCTTC
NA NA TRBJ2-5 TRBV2 CASRRDQETQYF TGTGCCAGCAGACGGGACCAAGAGACCCAGTACTTC
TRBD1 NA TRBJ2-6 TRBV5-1 CASSLVDRGSSGANVLTF TGCGCCAGCAGCTTAGTAGACAGGGGGAGCTCTGGGGCCAACGTCCTGACTTTC
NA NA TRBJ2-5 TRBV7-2 CASSLTGEGGQETQYF TGTGCCAGCAGCTTAACAGGAGAGGGAGGCCAAGAGACCCAGTACTTC
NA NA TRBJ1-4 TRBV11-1 CASSRDPFEKLFF TGTGCCAGCAGCCGGGATCCCTTTGAAAAACTGTTTTTT